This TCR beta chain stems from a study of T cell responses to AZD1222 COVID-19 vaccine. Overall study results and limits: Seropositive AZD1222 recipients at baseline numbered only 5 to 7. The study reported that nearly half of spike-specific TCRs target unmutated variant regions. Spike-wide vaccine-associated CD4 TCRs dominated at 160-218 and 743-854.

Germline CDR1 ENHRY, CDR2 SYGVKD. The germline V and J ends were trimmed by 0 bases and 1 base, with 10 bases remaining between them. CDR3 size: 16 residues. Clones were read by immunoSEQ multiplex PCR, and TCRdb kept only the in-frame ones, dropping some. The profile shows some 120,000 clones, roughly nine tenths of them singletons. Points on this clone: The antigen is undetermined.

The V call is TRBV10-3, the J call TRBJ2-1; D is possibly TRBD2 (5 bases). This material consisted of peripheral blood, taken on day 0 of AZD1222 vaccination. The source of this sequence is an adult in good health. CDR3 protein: CAISESVSASYNEQFF. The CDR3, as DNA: TGTGCCATCAGTGAGTCGGTTAGCGCATCCTACAATGAGCAGTTCTTC.